This T cell receptor beta chain was identified in a study of Ad26.COV2.S vaccination and SARS-CoV-2 variants. Across the whole study: The trial was COV1001 and the donor's arm was Ad26.COV2.S.

The treatment: some 20 received Ad26.COV2.S at low or high dose, single or two shots; 5 received placebo; per-sample allocation not given. The investigators took samples on day 63 after the first vaccine or placebo injection. Repertoires were generated with immunoSEQ multiplex PCR, while TCRdb's copy carries only in-frame clones and drops some. The data contain about 680,000 clones, 89% of them singletons. From germline, CDR1 is ENHRY and CDR2 SYGVKD. The CDR3 loop spans 16 amino acids. V was pared by 6 bases and J by 3 bases, with 9 bases of the junction left unmatched. The specimen comprised peripheral blood, sampled in a trial of Ad26.COV2.S vaccine versus placebo. This clonotype was sampled from a person aged 18-60 years who received the Ad26.COV2.S COVID-19 vaccine or a placebo. This chain links TRBV10-3 with TRBJ1-2, with 11 bases that match TRBD1. Written as DNA, the CDR3 is TGTGCCATCAGGGAAACCGGGACAGGGGGTTACTATGGCTACACCTTC. Protein product: CAIRETGTGGYYGYTF.